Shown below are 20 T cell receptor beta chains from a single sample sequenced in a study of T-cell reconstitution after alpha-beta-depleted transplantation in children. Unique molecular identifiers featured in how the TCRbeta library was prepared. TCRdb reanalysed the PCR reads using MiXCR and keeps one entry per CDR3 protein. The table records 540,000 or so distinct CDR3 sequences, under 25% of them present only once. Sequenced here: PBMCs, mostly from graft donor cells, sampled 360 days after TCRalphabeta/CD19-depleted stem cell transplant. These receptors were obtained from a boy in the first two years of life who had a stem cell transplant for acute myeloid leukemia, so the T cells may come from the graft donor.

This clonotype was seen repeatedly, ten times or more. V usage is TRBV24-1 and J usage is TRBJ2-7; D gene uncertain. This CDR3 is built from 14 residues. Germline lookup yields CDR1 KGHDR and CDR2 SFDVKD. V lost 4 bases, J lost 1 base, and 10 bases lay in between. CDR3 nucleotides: TGTGCCACCAGTGACCCCTCGACGTCCTACGAGCAGTACTTC. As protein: CATSDPSTSYEQYF.

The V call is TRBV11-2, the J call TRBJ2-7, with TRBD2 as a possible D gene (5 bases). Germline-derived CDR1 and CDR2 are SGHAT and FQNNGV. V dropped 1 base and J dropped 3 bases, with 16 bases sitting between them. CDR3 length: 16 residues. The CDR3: CASSLVRAVRYYEQYV. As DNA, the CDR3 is TGTGCCAGCAGCTTAGTTCGAGCGGTGAGGTACTACGAGCAGTACGTC.

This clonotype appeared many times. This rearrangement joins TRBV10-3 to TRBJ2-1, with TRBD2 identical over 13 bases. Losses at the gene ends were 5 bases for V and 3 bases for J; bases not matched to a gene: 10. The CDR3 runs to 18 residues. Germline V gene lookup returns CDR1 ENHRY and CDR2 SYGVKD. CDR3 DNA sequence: TGTGCCATCAGTCCGGGGACTAGCGGGGAAGGTCTCTACAATGAGCAGTTCTTC. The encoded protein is CAISPGTSGEGLYNEQFF.

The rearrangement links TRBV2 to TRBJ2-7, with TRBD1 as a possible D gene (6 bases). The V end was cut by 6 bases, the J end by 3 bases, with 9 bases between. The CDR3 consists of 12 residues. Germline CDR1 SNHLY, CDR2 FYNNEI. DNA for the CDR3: TGTGCCAGCAGCGGGACACTCTACGAGCAGTACGTC. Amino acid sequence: CASSGTLYEQYV.

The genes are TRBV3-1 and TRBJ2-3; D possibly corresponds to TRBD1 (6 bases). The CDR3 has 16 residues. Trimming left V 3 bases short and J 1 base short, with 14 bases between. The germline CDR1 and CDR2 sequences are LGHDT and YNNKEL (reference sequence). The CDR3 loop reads CASSHPTGSGTDTQYF. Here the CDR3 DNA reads TGTGCCAGCAGCCATCCGACAGGATCCGGCACAGATACGCAGTATTTT.

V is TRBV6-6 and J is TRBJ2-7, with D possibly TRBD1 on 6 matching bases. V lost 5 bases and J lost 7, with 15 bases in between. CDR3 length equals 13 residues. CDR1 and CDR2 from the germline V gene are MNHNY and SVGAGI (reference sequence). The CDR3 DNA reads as TGTGCCAGCAGTCAAGGACAGATCACGGAGCAGTACTTC. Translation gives CASSQGQITEQYF.

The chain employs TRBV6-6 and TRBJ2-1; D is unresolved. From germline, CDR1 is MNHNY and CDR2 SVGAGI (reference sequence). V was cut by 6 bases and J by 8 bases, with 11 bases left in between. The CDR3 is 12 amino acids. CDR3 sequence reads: CASSRARDEQFF. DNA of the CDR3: TGTGCCAGCAGCCGCGCAAGAGATGAGCAGTTCTTC.

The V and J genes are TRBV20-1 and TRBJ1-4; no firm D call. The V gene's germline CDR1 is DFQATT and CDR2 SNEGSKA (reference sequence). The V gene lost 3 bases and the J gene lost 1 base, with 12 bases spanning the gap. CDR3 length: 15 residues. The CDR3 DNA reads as TGCAGTGCTAGCGGCGGGGTTCTAACTAATGAAAAACTGTTTTTT. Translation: CSASGGVLTNEKLFF.

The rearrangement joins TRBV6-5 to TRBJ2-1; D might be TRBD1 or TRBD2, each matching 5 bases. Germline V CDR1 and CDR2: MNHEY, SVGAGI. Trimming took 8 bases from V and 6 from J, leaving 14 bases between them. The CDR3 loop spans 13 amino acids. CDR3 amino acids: CASRRGPSNEQFF. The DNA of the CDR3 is TGTGCCAGCCGCCGGGGCCCCTCCAATGAGCAGTTCTTC.

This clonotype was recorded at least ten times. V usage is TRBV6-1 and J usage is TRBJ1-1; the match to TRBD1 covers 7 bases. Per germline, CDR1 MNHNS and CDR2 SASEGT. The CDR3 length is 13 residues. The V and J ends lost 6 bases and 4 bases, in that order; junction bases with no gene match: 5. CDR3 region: CASSLDRITEAFF. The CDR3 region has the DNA TGTGCCAGCAGCCTGGACAGGATCACTGAAGCTTTCTTT.

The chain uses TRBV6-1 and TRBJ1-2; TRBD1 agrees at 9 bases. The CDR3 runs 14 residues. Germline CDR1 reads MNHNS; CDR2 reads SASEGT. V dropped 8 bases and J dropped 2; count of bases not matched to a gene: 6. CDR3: CASGRTGANYGYTF. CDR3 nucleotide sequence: TGTGCCAGCGGCCGGACAGGGGCCAACTATGGCTACACCTTC.

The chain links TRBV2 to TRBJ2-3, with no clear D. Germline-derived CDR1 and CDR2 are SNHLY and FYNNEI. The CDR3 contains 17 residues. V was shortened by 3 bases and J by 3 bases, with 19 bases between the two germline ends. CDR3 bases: TGTGCCAGCAGTGAGTCCCCAGGTCGGGCAAATACAGATACGCAGTATTTT. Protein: CASSESPGRANTDTQYF.

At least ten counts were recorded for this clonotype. CDR3 DNA sequence: TGTGCCAGCAGCTTGTACAGGGCCTACGAGCAGTACTTC. Encoded protein: CASSLYRAYEQYF. This chain links TRBV5-6 with TRBJ2-7; possibly TRBD1 for D (6 bases). V gave up 1 base and J gave up 2 bases, with 7 bases separating them. Germline CDR1 reads SGHDT; CDR2 reads YYEEEE. There are 13 residues in the CDR3.

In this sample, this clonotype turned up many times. The DNA for the CDR3 is TGCGCCAGCAGCTTGGTATCCGGGGTGAACACTGAAGCTTTCTTT. Translating it yields CASSLVSGVNTEAFF. The V and J genes are TRBV5-1 and TRBJ1-1; D unclear. Trimming pared 0 bases from V and 0 bases from J, leaving 9 bases between. The CDR3 length is 15 residues. Germline CDR1 and CDR2: SGHRS and YFSETQ. The variable domain in full, with the rest retrieved from reference TRBV5-1 and TRBJ1-1, is KAGVTQTPRYLIKTRGQQVTLSCSPISGHRSVSWYQQTPGQGLQFLFEYFSETQRNKGNFPGRFSGRQFSNSRSEMNVSTLELGDSALYLCASSLVSGVNTEAFFGQGTRLTVV.

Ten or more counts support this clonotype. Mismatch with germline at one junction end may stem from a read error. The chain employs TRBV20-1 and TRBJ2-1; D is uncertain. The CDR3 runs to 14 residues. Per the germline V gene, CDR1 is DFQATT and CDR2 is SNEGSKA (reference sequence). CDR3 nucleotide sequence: TGCAGTGCTAGAGAATACCTCTCCGACAATGAGCAGTTCTTC. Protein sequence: CSAREYLSDNEQFF.

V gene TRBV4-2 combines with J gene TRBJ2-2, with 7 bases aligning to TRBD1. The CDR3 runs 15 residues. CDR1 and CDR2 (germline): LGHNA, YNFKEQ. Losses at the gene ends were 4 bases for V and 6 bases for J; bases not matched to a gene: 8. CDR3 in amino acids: CASSLRDSFAGELFF. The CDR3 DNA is TGTGCCAGCAGCCTAAGGGACAGTTTTGCCGGGGAGCTGTTTTTT.

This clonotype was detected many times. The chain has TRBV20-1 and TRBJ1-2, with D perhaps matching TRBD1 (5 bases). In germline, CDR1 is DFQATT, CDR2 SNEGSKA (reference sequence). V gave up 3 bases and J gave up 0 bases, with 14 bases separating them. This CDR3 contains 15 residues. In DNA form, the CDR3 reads TGCAGTGCTAGTTCCGTAGGGGAGACTAACTATGGCTACACCTTC. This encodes CSASSVGETNYGYTF.

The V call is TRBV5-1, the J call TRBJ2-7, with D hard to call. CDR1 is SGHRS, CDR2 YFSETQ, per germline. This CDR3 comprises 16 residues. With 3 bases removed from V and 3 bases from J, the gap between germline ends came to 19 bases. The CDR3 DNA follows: TGCGCCAGCAGCTCGAGACCCGACGCAGTTATCTACGAGCAGTACTTC. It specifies CASSSRPDAVIYEQYF.

Here the CDR3 reads CASSLSTSSGNTIYF. CDR3 bases: TGTGCCAGCAGCTTAAGCACCAGCTCTGGAAACACCATATATTTT. This sequence joins TRBV11-1 and TRBJ1-3; D not resolved. Between the trimmed V and J ends, which lost 2 bases and 0 bases, there was a span of 8 bases. From germline, CDR1 is SGHAT and CDR2 FQDESV (reference sequence). The CDR3 spans 15 residues.

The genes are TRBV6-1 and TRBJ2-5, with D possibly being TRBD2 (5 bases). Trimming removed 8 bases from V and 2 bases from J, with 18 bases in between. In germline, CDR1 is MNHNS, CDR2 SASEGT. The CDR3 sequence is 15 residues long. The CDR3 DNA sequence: TGTGCCAGCGCTCCCACGGAGGCCCCTCAAGAGACCCAGTACTTC. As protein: CASAPTEAPQETQYF.